Listed below are T cell receptor beta chains from one sample, sequenced in a study of cytomegalovirus exposure and HLA in healthy donors. This table comes from immunoSEQ multiplex PCR, and its TCRdb copy is limited to in-frame clones, with some not included. The sample contains about 70,000 clones, just over 85% of which appear only once. The sequenced sample was PBMCs. The receptors were gathered from a woman in her twenties or thirties in good health and CMV-seronegative. The CDR3 runs from the conserved cysteine through the conserved F or W. A D gene is named only where the DNA matches it firmly. Size tells how often a clone was seen (once, few, many) or the class of an expanded clone, and some rows leave it out.

>TRBD1|15|.|TRBV2|TRBJ2-2
TGTGCCAGCAGGCGGGACAGGGGGCAGGCCGGGGAGCTGTTTTTT
CASRRDRGQAGELFF
>TRBD1|14|.|TRBV6-5|TRBJ1-4
TGTGCCAGCAGTTTCAGACAGGGGCGGGAAAAACTGTTTTTT
CASSFRQGREKLFF
>.|14|few|TRBV28|TRBJ1-4
TGTGCCAGCAGGTCGGGAGAATCTAATGAAAAACTGTTTTTT
CASRSGESNEKLFF
>TRBD1|14|.|TRBV15|TRBJ1-1
TGTGCCACCAGCGGAAGACAGGGGAACACTGAAGCTTTCTTT
CATSGRQGNTEAFF
>.|15|.|TRBV10-3|TRBJ1-4
TGTGCCATCAGCCAGCCCGGGGGGACTAATGAAAAACTGTTTTTT
CAISQPGGTNEKLFF
>.|15|.|TRBV21-1|TRBJ2-5
TGTGCCAGCAGCAAAGTTCGGACAGGGATGGAGACCCAGTACTTC
CASSKVRTGMETQYF
>.|16|.|TRBV4-2|TRBJ1-5
TGTGCCAGCAGCCTAACCTTGGGGGGTAGCAATCAGCCCCAGCATTTT
CASSLTLGGSNQPQHF
>TRBD2|15|.|TRBV10-1|TRBJ2-7
TGCGCCAGCAGTGGACTAGCGGGAGATGGCTACGAGCAGTACTTC
CASSGLAGDGYEQYF
>TRBD1|15|.|TRBV29-1|TRBJ1-2
TGCAGCGTTACCCGGGACAGGGGACCTAACTATGGCTACACCTTC
CSVTRDRGPNYGYTF
>TRBD2|19|.|TRBV28|TRBJ2-7
TGTGCCAGCAGTCCCTTCGGGGGTGGACTAGCGGGCCCGGCGGACGAGCAGTACTTC
CASSPFGGGLAGPADEQYF
>.|18|.|TRBV7-9|TRBJ2-5
TGTGCCAGCAGCGGGGCACGCCGGGACACCTCTCTAGGAGAGACCCAGTACTTC
CASSGARRDTSLGETQYF
>.|15|once|TRBV6-5|TRBJ2-3
TGTGCCAGCAGTAGGACAGGGAGGGACACAGATACGCAGTATTTT
CASSRTGRDTDTQYF
>.|12|.|TRBV9|TRBJ2-3
TGTGCCAGCAGCGCGGACAGATATACGCAGTATTTT
CASSADRYTQYF
>.|16|few|TRBV14|TRBJ1-4
TGTGCCAGCAGCCAAGTCGGGCAGGGCACTAATGAAAAACTGTTTTTT
CASSQVGQGTNEKLFF
>TRBD1|14|.|TRBV7-9|TRBJ1-4
TGTGCCAGCAGCCCCCAGGGGGCGCATGAAAAACTGTTTTTT
CASSPQGAHEKLFF
>.|12|.|TRBV6-5|TRBJ1-3
TGTGCCAGCAGTTCGAGGGGAAACACCATATATTTT
CASSSRGNTIYF
>.|15|.|TRBV21-1|TRBJ2-1
TGTGCCAGCAGAATCGGGACAAACTCCTACAATGAGCAGTTCTTC
CASRIGTNSYNEQFF
>.|17|.|TRBV25-1|TRBJ1-4
TGTGCCAGCAGTGATACTCCGGGGACACCAACTAATGAAAAACTGTTTTTT
CASSDTPGTPTNEKLFF
>TRBD1|13|.|TRBV25-1|TRBJ1-4
TGTGCCAGCAGGGACAGGGCTCGGGAAAAACTGTTTTTT
CASRDRAREKLFF
>TRBD1|15|.|TRBV7-9|TRBJ2-1
TGTGCCAGCAGCCTCAGGGACAGGGGAGACAATGAGCAGTTCTTC
CASSLRDRGDNEQFF
>TRBD2|16|.|TRBV6-6|TRBJ2-7
TGTGCCAGCACACCGGGACTAGCGGGAGCACCCTACGAGCAGTACTTC
CASTPGLAGAPYEQYF
>.|15|.|TRBV10-1|TRBJ2-5
TGCGCCAGCAGTGAGTCGGGAGACTACCAAGAGACCCAGTACTTC
CASSESGDYQETQYF
>TRBD1|14|.|TRBV28|TRBJ2-1
TGTGCCAGCAGGGGAAGGACAGGGAACAATGAGCAGTTCTTC
CASRGRTGNNEQFF
>TRBD1|14|.|TRBV6-5|TRBJ1-1
TGTGCCAGCAGGGACAGGGCGGGACGAGCTGAAGCTTTCTTT
CASRDRAGRAEAFF
>.|15|once|TRBV28|TRBJ2-7
TGTGCCAGCAGTTTACCAGCTCAGGTACACTACGAGCAGTACTTC
CASSLPAQVHYEQYF
>TRBD1|18|.|TRBV2|TRBJ1-5
TGTGCCAGCAGCGAAACTAGGACAGGGGGCTTGGGCAATCAGCCCCAGCATTTT
CASSETRTGGLGNQPQHF
>TRBD1|16|.|TRBV6-1|TRBJ2-2
TGTGCCAGCAGTGCACGACAGGGGGCAAACACCGGGGAGCTGTTTTTT
CASSARQGANTGELFF
>.|13|few|TRBV10-3|TRBJ2-2
TGTGCCATCAGTGTTAGCGGTGGGGGGGAGCTGTTTTTT
CAISVSGGGELFF
>TRBD1|14|.|TRBV29-1|TRBJ1-2
TGCAGCGTTGAGGGCAGGGGGAAGGGCTATGGCTACACCTTC
CSVEGRGKGYGYTF
>TRBD1|13|once|TRBV29-1|TRBJ2-7
TGCAGCGTTGACAGGGGGCACTCCTACGAGCAGTACTTC
CSVDRGHSYEQYF
>.|14|once|TRBV5-5|TRBJ1-1
TGTGCCAGCAGCTTGCTGACAACTGTCCCTGAAGCTTTCTTT
CASSLLTTVPEAFF
>TRBD2|16|.|TRBV5-6|TRBJ2-2
TGTGCCAGCAGCTACGGACTAGCGGGAGAGGGCGGGGAGCTGTTTTTT
CASSYGLAGEGGELFF
>.|14|few|TRBV19|TRBJ1-3
TGTGCCAGTAGGGTACAGGACTCTGGAAACACCATATATTTT
CASRVQDSGNTIYF
>.|12|.|TRBV5-5|TRBJ2-3
TGTGCCAGCAGCTCTCAGGGTGTTACGCAGTATTTT
CASSSQGVTQYF
>TRBD2|15|few|TRBV7-2|TRBJ2-7
TGTGCCAGCAGCTCCCGGGGTAGCGGGAGATACGAGCAGTACTTC
CASSSRGSGRYEQYF
>TRBD2|14|once|TRBV15|TRBJ2-3
TGTGCCACCAGCGGCCCGGGGGGTTCAGATACGCAGTATTTT
CATSGPGGSDTQYF
>.|13|.|TRBV6-5|TRBJ2-7
TGTGCCAGCAGACCTACAGCATCCTACGAGCAGTACTTC
CASRPTASYEQYF
>TRBD2|22|.|TRBV4-1|TRBJ2-7
TGCGCCAGCAGCCAGGAAGTTGGAAAAAGGACTAGCGGGAGGGCCGGGTCCTACGAGCAGTACTTC
CASSQEVGKRTSGRAGSYEQYF
>TRBD1|14|few|TRBV6-4|TRBJ2-5
TGTGCCAGCAGTGCCGGGACAGGGAGCGAGACCCAGTACTTC
CASSAGTGSETQYF
>TRBD1|15|.|TRBV7-3|TRBJ2-5
TGTGCCAGCAGCACCGGACAGGGGGCGAAAGAGACCCAGTACTTC
CASSTGQGAKETQYF
>.|14|.|TRBV4-1|TRBJ1-4
TGCGCCAGCAGCCAAGGTCCTCTTGTAGAAAAACTGTTTTTT
CASSQGPLVEKLFF